The 2 T cell receptor beta chains listed next were all sequenced from one sample in a study of CD8 T cells in ankylosing spondylitis. Study-level results: There was a TCR beta motif, made of 7 or 8 highly homologous variants, that appeared characteristic of ankylosing spondylitis blood.

Their target antigens are unknown. TCRdb itself ran the 5' RACE reads through MiXCR, one entry per CDR3 protein. The sample lists around 390,000 distinct CDR3 sequences; under 25% were seen once. The sequenced sample was blood, either unsorted or a sorted T cell fraction (not recorded which). The receptors stem from a male donor with ankylosing spondylitis.

This clonotype was observed a few times. The rearrangement joins TRBV25-1 to TRBJ1-4, with TRBD1 as a possible D gene (6 bases). Germline V gene sequence: CDR1 MGHDK, CDR2 SYGVNS. This CDR3 comprises 15 residues. V was shortened by 6 bases and J by 4 bases, with 15 bases between the two germline ends. The CDR3 protein is CASSDSGARNEKLFF. As DNA, the CDR3 is TGTGCCAGCAGCGACTCAGGGGCCCGTAATGAAAAACTGTTTTTT.

This clonotype was counted only a few times. The chain recombines TRBV6-5 with TRBJ1-5; D is unresolved. The CDR3 length is 13 residues. The germline gives CDR1 MNHEY, CDR2 SVGAGI. The V end lost 4 bases, the J end lost 6 bases, and 10 bases lay between the germline ends. DNA for the CDR3: TGTGCCAGCAGTTCTTATTTCAGTCAGCCCCAGCATTTT. Its translation: CASSSYFSQPQHF.